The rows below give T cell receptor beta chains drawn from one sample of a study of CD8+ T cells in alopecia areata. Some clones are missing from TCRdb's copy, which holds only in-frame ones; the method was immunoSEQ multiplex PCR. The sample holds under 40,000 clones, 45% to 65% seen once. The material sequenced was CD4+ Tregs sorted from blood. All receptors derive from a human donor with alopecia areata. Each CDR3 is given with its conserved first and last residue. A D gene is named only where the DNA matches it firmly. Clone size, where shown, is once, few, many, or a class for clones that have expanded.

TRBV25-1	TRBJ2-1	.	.	TGTGCCAGCAGTCCCCTCTTTAGACACTCGGGAAATGAGCAGTTCTTC	CASSPLFRHSGNEQFF
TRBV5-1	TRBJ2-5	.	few	TGCGCCAGCAGCTTCAGGGCGCAAAGAGAGACCCAGTACTTC	CASSFRAQRETQYF
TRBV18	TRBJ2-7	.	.	TGTGCCAGCTCACCACCCGCGGGTGCCTCCTACGAGCAGTACTTC	CASSPPAGASYEQYF
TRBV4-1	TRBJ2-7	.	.	TGCGCCAGCAGCCATGCCGGGACCCTCTCCTACGAGCAGTACTTC	CASSHAGTLSYEQYF
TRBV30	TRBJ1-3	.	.	TGTGCCTGGAGTGTAGGGGGATCTGGAAACACCATATATTTT	CAWSVGGSGNTIYF
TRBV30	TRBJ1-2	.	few	TGTGCCTGGAGTGTCTCCTTGACCTATGGCTACACCTTC	CAWSVSLTYGYTF
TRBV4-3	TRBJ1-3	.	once	TGCGCCAGCAGCCAAGATGGCGCTTACTCTGGAAACACCATATATTTT	CASSQDGAYSGNTIYF
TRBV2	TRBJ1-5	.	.	TGTGCCAGCAGTGGAATACAGTACAGCAATCAGCCCCAGCATTTT	CASSGIQYSNQPQHF
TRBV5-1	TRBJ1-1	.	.	TGCGCCAGCAGCTATCCGTCGACAGGTTTGAACACTGAAGCTTTCTTT	CASSYPSTGLNTEAFF
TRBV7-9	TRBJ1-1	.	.	TGTGCCAGCAGCTTAAGGCGGCGGGCCGCGAACACTGAAGCTTTCTTT	CASSLRRRAANTEAFF
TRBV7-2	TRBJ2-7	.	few	TGTGCCAGCAGCCCCGGGGCGGGCAGGGGAGTATACGAGCAGTACTTC	CASSPGAGRGVYEQYF
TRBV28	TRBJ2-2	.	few	TGTGCCAGCAGGATTACAGGGAACCTCGCGAACACCGGGGAGCTGTTTTTT	CASRITGNLANTGELFF
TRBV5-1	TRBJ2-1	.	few	TGCGCCAGCAGCTTGATGGGACACCATTTGGGTGAGCAGTTCTTC	CASSLMGHHLGEQFF
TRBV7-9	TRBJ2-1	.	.	TGTGCCAGCAGCTTAGCCTCCTTAGCGGAACACCACAATGAGCAGTTCTTC	CASSLASLAEHHNEQFF
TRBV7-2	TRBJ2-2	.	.	TGTGCCAGCAGCTTAATCGGGGGCTCATTGACCGGGGAGCTGTTTTTT	CASSLIGGSLTGELFF
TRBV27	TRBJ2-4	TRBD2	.	TGTGCCAGCAGACTAGCGGGAGAGGTCATTCAGTACTTC	CASRLAGEVIQYF
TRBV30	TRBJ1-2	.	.	TGTGCTAGCTATGTGTCCTACATAATTACCTATGGCTACACCTTC	CASYVSYIITYGYTF
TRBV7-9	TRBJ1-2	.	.	TGTGCCAGCAGCTTGGCAGGGTATTATGGCTACACCTTC	CASSLAGYYGYTF